The clone carrying this T cell receptor beta chain was observed a handful of times. This sample is drawn from a study of response to subunit inactivated influenza vaccine. The CDR3 sequence is 14 residues long. Trimming removed 5 bases from V and 0 bases from J; junction bases left unmatched: 4. Germline values: CDR1 SGHRS, CDR2 YFSETQ. One entry per CDR3 protein results from TCRdb running MiXCR on the RT-PCR reads. Among hundreds of thousands of distinct CDR3 sequences listed, about 18% were seen once. The chain joins TRBV5-1 to TRBJ2-7, with 8 bases identical to TRBD1. Sequencing was performed on PBMCs from blood, taken 5 days after vaccination. The sequence derives from a man aged 50-59 years who received an inactivated influenza vaccine. CDR3 nucleotides: TGCGCCAGCAGAGTGACAGGGGCCTCCTACGAGCAGTACTTC. Its protein product is CASRVTGASYEQYF.